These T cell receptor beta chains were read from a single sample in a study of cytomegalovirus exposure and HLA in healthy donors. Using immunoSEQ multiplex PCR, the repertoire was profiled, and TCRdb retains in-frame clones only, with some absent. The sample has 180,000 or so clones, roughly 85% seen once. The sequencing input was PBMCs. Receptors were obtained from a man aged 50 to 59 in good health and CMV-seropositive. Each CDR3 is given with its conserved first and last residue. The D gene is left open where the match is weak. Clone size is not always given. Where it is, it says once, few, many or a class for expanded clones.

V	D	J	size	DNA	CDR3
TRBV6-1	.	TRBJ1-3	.	TGTGCCAGCAGTGAACAGGTCTCAGGAAACACCATATATTTT	CASSEQVSGNTIYF
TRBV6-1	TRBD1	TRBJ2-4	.	TGTGCCAGCAGTGAAGCTTTGACTCGACAGGGGATGGATGATTGGGCCAAAAACATTCAGTACTTC	CASSEALTRQGMDDWAKNIQYF
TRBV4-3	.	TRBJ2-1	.	TGCGCCAGCAGCCAAGAGATCTCAGTCAGCGGCCACATCGACAATGAGCAGTTCTTC	CASSQEISVSGHIDNEQFF
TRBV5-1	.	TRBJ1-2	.	TGCGCTAGCAGCTTGGGCGGTCCCAACTATGGCTACACCTTC	CASSLGGPNYGYTF
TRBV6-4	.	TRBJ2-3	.	TGTGCCAGCAGTGTGGAAGGGGGCACAGATACGCAGTATTTT	CASSVEGGTDTQYF
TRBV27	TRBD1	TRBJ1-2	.	TGTGCCAGCAGTTTCCGGGACAGGGCCTATGGCTACACCTTC	CASSFRDRAYGYTF
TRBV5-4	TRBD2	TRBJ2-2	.	TGTGCCAGCAGCTTGTCCGGGGGGGTCTTCACCGGGGAGCTGTTTTTT	CASSLSGGVFTGELFF
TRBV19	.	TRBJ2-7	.	TGTGCCAGTAGTACCTCCGGGACTGCAACCTACGAGCAGTACTTC	CASSTSGTATYEQYF
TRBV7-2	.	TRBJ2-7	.	TGTGCCAGCAGCTTAGCCTATAGTAACTACGAGCAGTACTTC	CASSLAYSNYEQYF
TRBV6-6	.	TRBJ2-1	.	TGTGCCAGCAGTTACCAGGGAGGCTCCTACAATGAGCAGTTCTTC	CASSYQGGSYNEQFF
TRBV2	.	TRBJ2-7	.	TGTGCCAGCAGTGGTCAGGTCTCCTACGAGCAGTACTTC	CASSGQVSYEQYF
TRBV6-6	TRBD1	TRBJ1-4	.	TGTGCCAGCAGACCGGGACAGAATAATGAAAAACTGTTTTTT	CASRPGQNNEKLFF
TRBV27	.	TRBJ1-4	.	TGTGCCAGCAGTTCTACGGGCGCAGGGTTTAATGAAAAACTGTTTTTT	CASSSTGAGFNEKLFF
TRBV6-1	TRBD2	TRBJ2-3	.	TGTGCCAGCAGTGAAAGGGCCGGGGGGGCCGAGACAGATACGCAGTATTTT	CASSERAGGAETDTQYF
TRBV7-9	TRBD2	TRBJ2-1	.	TGTGCCAGCACCCGACCCAGCGGGGGAGATAATGAGCAGTTCTTC	CASTRPSGGDNEQFF
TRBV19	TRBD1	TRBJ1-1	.	TGTGCCAGTAGTATACCCGACAGGGGGAACACTGAAGCTTTCTTT	CASSIPDRGNTEAFF
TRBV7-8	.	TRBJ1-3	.	TGTGCCGGCAGCCCAACACGGACAGCTGGAAACACCATATATTTT	CAGSPTRTAGNTIYF
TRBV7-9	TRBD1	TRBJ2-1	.	TGTGCCAGCAGCTTTTACAGGGGTAAGGGTGAGCAGTTCTTC	CASSFYRGKGEQFF
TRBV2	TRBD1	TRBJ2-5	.	TGTGCCAGCAGCTTGACAGGGGGCGGGGAGACCCAGTACTTC	CASSLTGGGETQYF
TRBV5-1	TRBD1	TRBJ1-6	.	TGCGCCAGCAGCGTATCCGGGACAGTATCAACTTATAATTCACCCCTCCACTTT	CASSVSGTVSTYNSPLHF
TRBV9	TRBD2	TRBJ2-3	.	TGTGCCAGCAGTGTGGGTCTAGCGGGGGGCGATAGCACAGATACGCAGTATTTT	CASSVGLAGGDSTDTQYF
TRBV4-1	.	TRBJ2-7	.	TGCGCCAGCAGCCAAGGCAGGTCGCAAAACTACGAGCAGTACTTC	CASSQGRSQNYEQYF
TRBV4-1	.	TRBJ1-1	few	TGCGCCAGCAGCCAACCAATTCTGAGGGACACTGAAGCTTTCTTT	CASSQPILRDTEAFF
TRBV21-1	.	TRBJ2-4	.	TGTGCCAGCAGCAAATATCTAGCCAAAAACATTCAGTACTTC	CASSKYLAKNIQYF
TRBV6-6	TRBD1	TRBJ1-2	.	TGTGCCATCTATTCCGGGACAGGGGGCTCTAACTATGGCTACACCTTC	CAIYSGTGGSNYGYTF
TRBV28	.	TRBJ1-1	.	TGTGCCAGCTTAACGGAGGTCTTAGGCACTGAAGCTTTCTTT	CASLTEVLGTEAFF
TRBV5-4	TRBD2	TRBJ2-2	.	TGTGCCAGCAGCGGCGGACTAGCGGCGGCCGGGGAGCTGTTTTTT	CASSGGLAAAGELFF
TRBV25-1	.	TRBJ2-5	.	TGTGCCAGCAGTGACCCGGGGACTGGGGAGACCCAGTACTTC	CASSDPGTGETQYF
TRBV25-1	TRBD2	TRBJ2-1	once	TGTGCCAGCAGTGATGGACTAGCGGGGGGCCGAAACTACAATGAGCAGTTCTTC	CASSDGLAGGRNYNEQFF
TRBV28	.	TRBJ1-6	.	TGTGCCAGCAGTCACCCCCCGGGGGGGCCCTATAATTCACCCCTCCACTTT	CASSHPPGGPYNSPLHF
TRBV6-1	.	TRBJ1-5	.	TGTGCCAGCAGTGAGCCCACAGATTATAGCAATCAGCCCCAGCATTTT	CASSEPTDYSNQPQHF
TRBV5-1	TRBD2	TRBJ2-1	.	TGCGCCAGCAGCGCGGGACTAGCGGGGGGGTCTGGGTTCTTC	CASSAGLAGGSGFF
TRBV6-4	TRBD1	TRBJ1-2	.	TGTGCCAGCAGTGAAGGACAGGGGGCGCAGCCCTTCACCTTC	CASSEGQGAQPFTF
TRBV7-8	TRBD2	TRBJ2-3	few	TGTGCCAGCAGATTAGCGGGGGGGCTGGATACGCAGTATTTT	CASRLAGGLDTQYF
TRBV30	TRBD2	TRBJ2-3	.	TGTGCCTGGGGACTAGCGGGGGGGCCAACAGATACGCAGTATTTT	CAWGLAGGPTDTQYF
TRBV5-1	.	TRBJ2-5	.	TGCGCCAGCAGCTTTAGTGGTTCGGAGTCGGAGACCCAGTACTTC	CASSFSGSESETQYF
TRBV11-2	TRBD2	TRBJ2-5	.	TGTGCCAGCAGCATTCGACTAGCGGGGGTGGAGGCCCAGTACTTC	CASSIRLAGVEAQYF
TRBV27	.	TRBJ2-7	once	TGTGCCAGCAGTTCTAATCCCGACCGGGGGCAGTACTTC	CASSSNPDRGQYF
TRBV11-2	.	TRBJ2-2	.	TGTGCCAGCAGCGTAAACCCTACGAACACCGGGGAGCTGTTTTTT	CASSVNPTNTGELFF
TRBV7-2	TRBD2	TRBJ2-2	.	TGTGCCAGCAGCCGGGGAGGGGACGCCGGGGAGCTGTTTTTT	CASSRGGDAGELFF
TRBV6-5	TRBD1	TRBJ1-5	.	TGTGCCAGCAGAACGCCGGGACAGGGGGATCAGCCCCAGCATTTT	CASRTPGQGDQPQHF
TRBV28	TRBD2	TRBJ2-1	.	TGTGCCAGCAGCGGACTAGCGGGGGGGACGAATGAGCAGTTCTTC	CASSGLAGGTNEQFF
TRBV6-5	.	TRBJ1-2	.	TGTGCCAGCAGTTACCTCGGCAGGGGTGGTGGCTACACCTTC	CASSYLGRGGGYTF
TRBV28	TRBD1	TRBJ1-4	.	TGTGCCAGCAGTTTGGACAGGGGAGTCGAAAAACTGTTTTTT	CASSLDRGVEKLFF
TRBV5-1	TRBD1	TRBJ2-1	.	TGCGCCAGCAGCTTGGACAGGGGGCTCTACAATGAGCAGTTCTTC	CASSLDRGLYNEQFF
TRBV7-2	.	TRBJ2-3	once	TGTGCCAGCAGCTTACTGTCAGATACGCAGTATTTT	CASSLLSDTQYF
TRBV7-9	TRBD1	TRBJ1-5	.	TGTGCCAGCAGCTTAGGTACAGGGGTAAAGAATCAGCCCCAGCATTTT	CASSLGTGVKNQPQHF
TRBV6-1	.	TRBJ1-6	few	TGTGCCAGCACCCAATACGACAGAAATCTTTCACCCCTCCACTTT	CASTQYDRNLSPLHF
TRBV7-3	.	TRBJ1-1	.	TGTGCCAGCAGCTTGGGCAGCAACACTGAAGCTTTCTTT	CASSLGSNTEAFF
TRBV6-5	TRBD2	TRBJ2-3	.	TGTGCCAGCAGTTACGGGGACTACGACCCTGATACGCAGTATTTT	CASSYGDYDPDTQYF
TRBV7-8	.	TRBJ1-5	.	TGTGCCAGCAGCTTAGTTGCCTCAGATCAGCCCCAGCATTTT	CASSLVASDQPQHF
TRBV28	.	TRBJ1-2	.	TGTGCCAGCAATAGCTCCCCGGGGGGCGCGAATGGCTACACCTTC	CASNSSPGGANGYTF
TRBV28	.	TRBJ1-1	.	TGTGCCAGCAGTTTCGGGAACACTGAAGCTTTCTTT	CASSFGNTEAFF
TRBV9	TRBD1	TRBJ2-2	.	TGTGCCAGCAGCGGTTTCGCAGGGGACAGGGGCCGGAACACCGGGGAGCTGTTTTTT	CASSGFAGDRGRNTGELFF